The 11 T cell receptor beta chains below all came from one sample that was sequenced in a study of T cell repertoires in cytomegalovirus infection. TCRdb itself ran the reads through MiXCR, one entry per CDR3 protein. The table includes about 200,000 distinct CDR3 sequences, about a tenth detected once. The sample consisted of PBMCs. The receptors come from a human donor in good health (CMV status not recorded). Some clones in this sample may be carry-over from other donors' samples.

The sample holds many counts of this clonotype. The chain uses TRBV7-2 and TRBJ2-1; TRBD2 might be the D (5 bases). The CDR3 is made up of 15 amino acids. V lost 0 bases, J lost 0 bases, and 6 bases lay in between. From germline, CDR1 is SGHTA and CDR2 FQGNSA. CDR3: CASSLAGDSYNEQFF. The CDR3 nucleotides read TGTGCCAGCAGCTTAGCGGGAGACTCCTACAATGAGCAGTTCTTC.

This clonotype was found a few times. The chain joins TRBV7-9 to TRBJ1-1, with a tentative D call TRBD1 (5 bases). Deletions cut 5 bases from V and 4 bases from J, with 14 bases between. Germline CDR1 reads SEHNR; CDR2 reads FQNEAQ (reference sequence). The CDR3 has 14 amino acids. CDR3 nucleotides: TGTGCCAGCAGCCAGGCACGGGGGGGCACTGAAGCTTTCTTT. It translates to CASSQARGGTEAFF.

This clonotype was seen at least ten times. The V call is TRBV7-9, the J call TRBJ1-4; 7 positions match TRBD1. Germline lookup yields CDR1 SEHNR and CDR2 FQNEAQ (reference sequence). Trimming cost V 5 bases and J 4 bases; bases outside gene matches: 7. CDR3 length equals 15 residues. CDR3 DNA sequence: TGTGCCAGCAGCCCCTGGGACAGACTTAATGAAAAACTGTTTTTT. It codes for CASSPWDRLNEKLFF.

Of note for this clonotype: One base away lies a much larger clone, so this may be a sequencing read error. J is TRBJ2-5 and V is TRBV7-2; TRBD1 agrees at 9 bases. From germline, CDR1 is SGHTA and CDR2 FQGNSA. The CDR3 contains 15 residues. The CDR3 DNA reads as TGTGGCAGCAGCCCCGGACAGGGGCCTCAAGAGACCCAGTACTTC. This sequence encodes CGSSPGQGPQETQYF.

This clonotype was seen ten or more times. The V gene is TRBV7-9, the J gene TRBJ1-1; tentatively, D is TRBD1 (5 bases). The CDR3 covers 16 residues. The V gene lost 4 bases and the J gene lost 0 bases, with 15 bases spanning the gap. CDR1 is SEHNR, CDR2 FQNEAQ, per germline (reference sequence). DNA for the CDR3: TGTGCCAGCAGCTCCGCATACGGGGGGATGAACACTGAAGCTTTCTTT. Residues: CASSSAYGGMNTEAFF.

This clonotype was observed a few times. The chain has TRBV6-2 or TRBV6-3 and TRBJ2-7; 10 bases line up with TRBD1. CDR3 length: 15 amino acids. Germline trimming cut 6 bases from V and 2 bases from J; bases unmatched to any gene: 7. Germline V gives CDR1 MNHEY, CDR2 SVGEGT. The CDR3 loop is CASRPGQGETYEQYF. CDR3 DNA sequence: TGTGCCAGCAGACCCGGACAGGGGGAAACCTACGAGCAGTACTTC.

The chain has TRBV29-1 and TRBJ2-3, with 8 bases that match TRBD2. The CDR3 extends over 12 amino acids. Germline CDR1 and CDR2: SQVTM and ANQGSEA. Trimming at V came to 0 bases and at J to 11 bases, leaving 4 bases not matched to a gene. The CDR3 DNA reads as TGCAGCGTTGAAGATTCCGGGGGGGAGCAGTATTTT. Amino acids: CSVEDSGGEQYF.

This clonotype was seen only a few times. The rearrangement uses TRBV29-1 and TRBJ2-2, with a possible D match to TRBD2 (5 bases). Trimming stripped 4 bases from V and 5 bases from J, with 11 bases between. Per germline, CDR1 SQVTM and CDR2 ANQGSEA. The CDR3 is 13 amino acids. The CDR3 region has the DNA TGCAGCGTTGCGGCGCGGGCAACCGGGGAGCTGTTTTTT. It yields the protein CSVAARATGELFF.

The chain combines TRBV20-1 with TRBJ2-3; D call uncertain. The V end was cut by 3 bases, the J end by 0 bases, with 13 bases between. Germline V lookup: CDR1 DFQATT, CDR2 SNEGSKA (reference sequence). The CDR3 loop spans 15 amino acids. The CDR3 is CSASEVLTSTDTQYF. CDR3 nucleotides: TGCAGTGCTAGCGAGGTACTTACTAGCACAGATACGCAGTATTTT.

This clonotype was recorded many times. The chain has TRBV7-2 and TRBJ1-6; D call uncertain. Trimming left V 4 bases short and J 0 bases short, with 13 bases between. CDR3 length equals 17 residues. The germline CDR1 and CDR2 sequences are SGHTA and FQGNSA. The CDR3 loop reads CASSSSGPSSYNSPLHF. The CDR3 DNA is TGTGCCAGCAGCTCCTCCGGGCCCAGCTCCTATAATTCACCCCTCCACTTT.

The V call is TRBV5-5, the J call TRBJ1-2; D might be TRBD1 (5 bases). Germline V gene sequence: CDR1 SGHKS, CDR2 YYEKEE (reference sequence). With 1 base removed from V and 8 bases from J, the gap between germline ends came to 12 bases. CDR3 length: 13 residues. The CDR3 bases are TGTGCCAGCAGCTTGCAGGGCTCAGGAGGCTACACCTTC. Translated: CASSLQGSGGYTF.